The following is a TCR beta chain sequence with its context. This sample was included in a study of blood T cell repertoires in COVID-19. Generated by immunoSEQ multiplex PCR, the TCRdb table keeps only in-frame clones and is missing some. The sample lists 170,000 or so clones, over 75% seen once, with 9% to 10% in the top ten. Source material: PBMCs or T cells enriched from blood (not recorded which). The sequence was collected from a woman aged 18-29 years who had recovered from COVID-19.

This CDR3 reads CASSSTGTVSGNTIYF. As DNA, the CDR3 is TGCGCCAGCAGCTCGACCGGGACAGTCTCTGGAAACACCATATATTTT. The chain combines TRBV5-1 with TRBJ1-3, with 7 bases matching TRBD1. The trim removed 3 bases at V and 0 bases at J, leaving 6 bases unmatched. The CDR3 runs to 16 residues. Looked up from germline, CDR1 is SGHRS and CDR2 is YFSETQ.